This T cell receptor (beta chain) was identified during a study of T-cell reconstitution after alpha-beta-depleted transplantation in children. A remark on this clonotype: Its target is not known.

Overall study findings and caveats: T-cell numbers and diversity, one year after transplant, stemmed largely from T cells that were newly produced. Expanded graft clones, several hundred of them, were reportedly the source of alpha-beta T cells about two months after transplant.

Molecular barcoding with unique molecular identifiers was used for the TCRbeta library. Each CDR3 protein gets one entry after TCRdb re-called the PCR reads with MiXCR. The data contain roughly 790,000 distinct CDR3 sequences, 15% to 20% of them singletons. CDR1 is SGHAT and CDR2 is FQNNGV in the germline V gene. Trimming removed 3 bases from V and 3 bases from J, with 11 bases in between. There are 14 residues in the CDR3. V is TRBV11-2 and J is TRBJ2-5; D is possibly TRBD2 (5 bases). This TCR was sampled from a male patient under 18 who had a stem cell transplant for acute lymphoblastic leukemia, so the T cells may come from the graft donor. Sequenced here: PBMCs, mostly from graft donor cells, sampled 360 days after TCRalphabeta/CD19-depleted stem cell transplant. The CDR3, as DNA: TGTGCCAGCAGCTTCGGGCGGGCGGAAGAGACCCAGTACTTC. It translates to CASSFGRAEETQYF.